These 30 T cell receptor beta chains were sequenced from one sample in a study of Ad26.COV2.S vaccination and SARS-CoV-2 variants. Treatment reported: 15 to 20 received Ad26.COV2.S at low or high dose, single or two shots; roughly 5 received placebo; per-sample allocation not given. Day 63 following the first vaccine or placebo injection was when the samples were taken. Repertoires were generated with immunoSEQ multiplex PCR, while TCRdb's copy carries only in-frame clones and drops some. This table has 500,000 or so clones, roughly 89% appearing once. This specimen consisted of peripheral blood, obtained in a trial of Ad26.COV2.S vaccine versus placebo. The receptors stem from a person aged 18-60 years who received the Ad26.COV2.S COVID-19 vaccine or a placebo.

The chain joins TRBV7-9 to TRBJ1-5; D unresolved. Germline V gene sequence: CDR1 SEHNR, CDR2 FQNEAQ (reference sequence). V lost 3 bases and J lost 4, with 4 bases in between. The CDR3 has 12 amino acids. This CDR3 reads CASSFDNQPQHF. The CDR3 DNA is TGTGCCAGCAGCTTCGATAATCAGCCCCAGCATTTT.

The chain joins TRBV16 to TRBJ1-1; D call uncertain. Germline-derived CDR1 and CDR2 are KGHSY and FQNENV. Trimming stripped 1 base from V and 1 base from J, with 10 bases between. The CDR3 extends over 15 amino acids. In DNA form, the CDR3 reads TGTGCCAGCAGCCAATTGGGTTTTGAGAACACTGAAGCTTTCTTT. Its translation: CASSQLGFENTEAFF.

About this clone: Other nucleotide sequences from this sample produce the same CDR3. The CDR3 sequence is CASSVGGRNTEAFF. CDR3 bases: TGTGCCAGCAGCGTTGGCGGTCGGAACACTGAAGCTTTCTTT. This sequence joins TRBV9 and TRBJ1-1; D not resolved. Germline CDR1 and CDR2: SGDLS and YYNGEE. The CDR3 runs 14 residues. V gave up 2 bases and J gave up 1 base, with 9 bases separating them.

This clone was seen only once. This rearrangement joins TRBV25-1 to TRBJ2-2; no firm D call. The V gene's germline CDR1 is MGHDK and CDR2 SYGVNS. This CDR3 has 13 residues. Between the trimmed V and J ends, which lost 4 bases and 2 bases, there was a span of 5 bases. CDR3 loop: CASSAKNTGELFF. The DNA of the CDR3 is TGTGCCAGCAGTGCAAAAAACACCGGGGAGCTGTTTTTT.

The chain joins TRBV30 to TRBJ1-2, with TRBD1 identical over 8 bases. The V segment lost 5 bases and the J segment 6 bases; nucleotides outside the gene matches: 14. This CDR3 has 15 amino acids. Germline V gene lookup returns CDR1 GTSNPN and CDR2 SVGIG (reference sequence). CDR3 nucleotide sequence: TGTGCCTGGGACCCCCGGACAGGGCGATTCGATGGCTACACCTTC. This translates into CAWDPRTGRFDGYTF.

This chain uses TRBV4-2 with TRBJ1-4, with D unresolved. The germline V gene has CDR1 LGHNA and CDR2 YNFKEQ. Trimming stripped 4 bases from V and 0 bases from J, with 18 bases between. CDR3 length: 18 residues. CDR3 residues: CASSRGGDWGATNEKLFF. CDR3 sequence (DNA): TGTGCCAGCAGCCGCGGCGGGGATTGGGGTGCAACTAATGAAAAACTGTTTTTT.

V and J are TRBV28 and TRBJ2-4; 8 positions agree with TRBD2. The CDR3 totals 15 residues. V shed 5 bases and J 1 base; nucleotides not matched to a gene: 4. Germline lookup yields CDR1 MDHEN and CDR2 SYDVKM. The CDR3 loop is CASSLAGQAKNIQYF. Here the CDR3 DNA reads TGTGCCAGCAGTCTAGCGGGCCAGGCCAAAAACATTCAGTACTTC. The full variable domain, completed using reference TRBV28 and TRBJ2-4, is DVKVTQSSRYLVKRTGEKVFLECVQDMDHENMFWYRQDPGLGLRLIYFSYDVKMKEKGDIPEGYSVSREKKERFSLILESASTNQTSMYLCASSLAGQAKNIQYFGAGTRLSVL.

V and J are TRBV7-2 and TRBJ2-7; D might be TRBD1 (5 bases). Germline loops: CDR1 SGHTA, CDR2 FQGNSA. V lost 1 base, J lost 1 base, and 11 bases lay in between. This CDR3 is built from 15 residues. The CDR3, as DNA: TGTGCCAGCAGCTTAGTTGCTGACAGTTCCTACGAGCAGTACTTC. Its protein product is CASSLVADSSYEQYF.

The V gene is TRBV6-6, the J gene TRBJ2-2; D gene ambiguous. Per germline, CDR1 MNHNY and CDR2 SVGAGI (reference sequence). With 8 bases removed from V and 2 bases from J, the gap between germline ends came to 15 bases. The CDR3 runs to 15 residues. The CDR3 DNA reads TGTGCCAGCCTCATGGGCGGAGCAAACACCGGGGAGCTGTTTTTT. The encoded protein is CASLMGGANTGELFF.

V is TRBV30 and J is TRBJ2-3; 13 nucleotides line up with TRBD2. CDR1 and CDR2 from the germline V gene are GTSNPN and SVGIG (reference sequence). V trimming: 4 bases; J trimming: 3 bases; junction bases outside the gene matches: 4. This CDR3 has 15 amino acids. CDR3 in amino acids: CAWTAGLAGTDTQYF. The CDR3 bases are TGTGCCTGGACCGCGGGACTAGCGGGAACAGATACGCAGTATTTT.

The CDR3 nucleotides read TGTGCCAGCTCACCACAAGCCAACACTGAAGCTTTCTTT. Translating it yields CASSPQANTEAFF. This chain connects TRBV18 to TRBJ1-1, with unresolved D. V was shortened by 1 base and J by 2 bases, with 5 bases between the two germline ends. This CDR3 is 13 amino acids long. Germline V gene data show CDR1 as KGHSH and CDR2 as LQKENI. The entire variable domain, with the rest obtained from reference TRBV18 and TRBJ1-1, is as follows: NAGVMQNPRHLVRRRGQEARLRCSPMKGHSHVYWYRQLPEEGLKFMVYLQKENIIDESGMPKERFSAEFPKEGPSILRIQQVVRGDSAAYFCASSPQANTEAFFGQGTRLTVV.

The V and J genes are TRBV19 and TRBJ2-7; 12 bases align to TRBD2. V dropped 8 bases and J dropped 3; count of bases not matched to a gene: 5. CDR1 is LNHDA and CDR2 is SQIVND in the germline V gene (reference sequence). This CDR3 spans 14 amino acids. Here the CDR3 DNA reads TGTGCCAGTTCCCTAGCGGGAGGGGGCTACGAGCAGTACTTC. Amino acid sequence: CASSLAGGGYEQYF.

This clone was picked up one time. The V call is TRBV5-1, the J call TRBJ1-5; a weak D match, TRBD1 (6 bases). Between the trimmed V and J ends, which lost 0 bases and 5 bases, there was a span of 6 bases. Per germline, CDR1 SGHRS and CDR2 YFSETQ. The CDR3 contains 13 residues. The CDR3 region is CASSLDRDQPQHF. CDR3 coding DNA: TGCGCCAGCAGCTTGGACAGGGATCAGCCCCAGCATTTT.

The genes are TRBV2 and TRBJ2-2; D perhaps matches TRBD2 (6 bases). The germline V gene has CDR1 SNHLY and CDR2 FYNNEI. The ends were cut back, 6 bases at V and 14 bases at J, with 13 bases in the middle. The CDR3 length is 11 residues. The CDR3 spells CASSPGGYLFF. DNA of the CDR3: TGTGCCAGCAGCCCTGGGGGGTATCTGTTTTTT.

This chain joins TRBV2 and TRBJ2-7; D may be TRBD1 or TRBD2 (5 bases each). Per germline, CDR1 SNHLY and CDR2 FYNNEI. V was trimmed by 7 bases and J by 5 bases, leaving 15 bases between them. The CDR3 covers 13 residues. The DNA for the CDR3 is TGTGCCAGCATGGGAGCAGGGTACAACGAGCAGTACTTC. Encoded protein: CASMGAGYNEQYF.

The genes are TRBV9 and TRBJ1-5, with D tentatively TRBD1 (5 bases). The length of the CDR3 is 13 residues. With 3 bases removed from V and 7 bases from J, the gap between germline ends came to 11 bases. CDR1 is SGDLS, CDR2 YYNGEE, per germline. CDR3 loop: CASSGGLGQPQHF. The CDR3 coding sequence is TGTGCCAGCAGCGGGGGGTTGGGGCAGCCCCAGCATTTT.

The chain carries TRBV6-5 and TRBJ2-7; weak D call: TRBD1 (6 bases). The germline gives CDR1 MNHEY, CDR2 SVGAGI. This CDR3 contains 16 residues. With 2 bases removed from V and 3 bases from J, the gap between germline ends came to 17 bases. CDR3 protein: CASSYRKGQFGYEQYF. The DNA of the CDR3 is TGTGCCAGCAGTTACCGAAAGGGACAATTTGGCTACGAGCAGTACTTC.

The V call is TRBV20-1, the J call TRBJ1-5, with TRBD1 identical over 7 bases. This CDR3 comprises 22 residues. Germline trimming cut 3 bases from V and 0 bases from J; bases unmatched to any gene: 26. CDR1 is DFQATT and CDR2 is SNEGSKA in the germline V gene (reference sequence). CDR3 amino acids: CSASSTRGAGAREWNSNQPQHF. In nucleotides, the CDR3 is TGCAGTGCTAGTAGCACCAGGGGGGCCGGCGCCCGAGAGTGGAATAGCAATCAGCCCCAGCATTTT.

CDR3 sequence: CASGSLVAEQFF. The DNA for the CDR3 is TGTGCTAGTGGTTCCCTAGTTGCTGAGCAGTTCTTC. The rearrangement joins TRBV12-5 to TRBJ2-1; no definite D call. The germline V and J ends were trimmed by 4 bases and 9 bases, with 10 bases remaining between them. Per germline, CDR1 LGHNT and CDR2 FRNRAP. The CDR3 runs to 12 residues.

This clone was observed a single time. The chain recombines TRBV27 with TRBJ2-4; perhaps TRBD1 as D (6 bases). Germline CDR1 and CDR2: MNHEY and SMNVEV (reference sequence). The CDR3 covers 16 residues. V dropped 6 bases and J dropped 3 bases, with 18 bases sitting between them. CDR3 amino acids: CASSANRATNKNIQYF. In DNA form, the CDR3 reads TGTGCCAGCAGCGCGAACAGGGCTACCAACAAAAACATTCAGTACTTC.

The chain employs TRBV6-6 and TRBJ1-1; possible D gene TRBD1, 5 bases. The CDR3 totals 16 residues. V shed 5 bases and J shed 2 bases, with 18 bases lying between them. Per germline, CDR1 MNHNY and CDR2 SVGAGI (reference sequence). CDR3 coding DNA: TGTGCCAGCAGTGTACCCCGGGGCAGGCGAAACACTGAAGCTTTCTTT. Encoded protein: CASSVPRGRRNTEAFF.

The gene calls are TRBV9 and TRBJ1-1, with TRBD1 as a possible D gene (6 bases). V shed 4 bases and J shed 1 base, with 38 bases lying between them. The CDR3 sequence is 23 residues long. Germline CDR1 reads SGDLS; CDR2 reads YYNGEE. CDR3 sequence reads: CASSHPSGGGGSSLGIGNTEAFF. The CDR3 nucleotides read TGTGCCAGCAGCCACCCATCTGGAGGAGGGGGGAGTAGTCTAGGGATTGGGAACACTGAAGCTTTCTTT.

This clone was observed a single time. CDR3 coding DNA: TGTGCCAGTAGTATGGTCGCGAGCACAGATACGCAGTATTTT. Translated, it gives CASSMVASTDTQYF. The rearrangement joins TRBV19 to TRBJ2-3; D call uncertain. Trimming removed 3 bases from V and 0 bases from J, with 7 bases in between. The CDR3 has 14 amino acids. Per the germline V gene, CDR1 is LNHDA and CDR2 is SQIVND (reference sequence). The full variable domain, completed using reference TRBV19 and TRBJ2-3, is DGGITQSPKYLFRKEGQNVTLSCEQNLNHDAMYWYRQDPGQGLRLIYYSQIVNDFQKGDIAEGYSVSREKKESFPLTVTSAQKNPTAFYLCASSMVASTDTQYFGPGTRLTVL.

The chain couples TRBV5-1 to TRBJ2-3; a weak D match, TRBD1 (6 bases). The CDR3 sequence is 15 residues long. Germline CDR1 reads SGHRS; CDR2 reads YFSETQ. Trimming pared 4 bases from V and 1 base from J, leaving 13 bases between. The DNA for the CDR3 is TGCGCCAGCAGCCCCCAAAGGACAGGCACAGATACGCAGTATTTT. Its protein product is CASSPQRTGTDTQYF.

The chain couples TRBV30 to TRBJ1-6; possibly TRBD1 for D (6 bases). The V gene's germline CDR1 is GTSNPN and CDR2 SVGIG (reference sequence). CDR3 size: 15 residues. Trimming shortened V by 4 bases and J by 8 bases, and 18 bases separated the two germline ends. The CDR3 loop reads CAWNGMGQKDSPLHF. The CDR3 DNA reads TGTGCCTGGAATGGTATGGGACAAAAGGATTCACCCCTCCACTTT.

V gene TRBV6-5 combines with J gene TRBJ2-7, with TRBD1 as a possible D gene (6 bases). This CDR3 has 14 residues. Per germline, CDR1 MNHEY and CDR2 SVGAGI. The V end was cut by 5 bases, the J end by 3 bases, with 14 bases between. CDR3 protein: CASSLKGENYEQYF. The CDR3 bases are TGTGCCAGCAGTCTGAAGGGGGAAAACTACGAGCAGTACTTC.

This rearrangement joins TRBV7-2 to TRBJ2-1, with D hard to call. Trimming took off 4 bases at V and 7 bases at J, with 23 bases between the two ends. CDR3 length: 17 amino acids. Germline V gives CDR1 SGHTA, CDR2 FQGNSA. Here the CDR3 reads CASSSDPRTRHTNEQFF. CDR3 nucleotide sequence: TGTGCCAGCAGCTCAGATCCCCGGACCCGCCACACAAATGAGCAGTTCTTC.

To note about this clone: This sample also contains other DNA sequences that code for the same CDR3. This chain connects TRBV19 to TRBJ2-7; D is possibly TRBD1 (6 bases). From germline, CDR1 is LNHDA and CDR2 SQIVND (reference sequence). V was pared by 6 bases and J by 3 bases, with 12 bases between. CDR3 size: 13 residues. CDR3 DNA: TGTGCCAGTAGCCCTGGACAGCTCTACGAGCAGTACTTC. Residues: CASSPGQLYEQYF.

The chain uses TRBV28 and TRBJ1-5; D is unclear. This CDR3 contains 16 residues. Deletions cut 7 bases from V and 4 bases from J, with 20 bases between. Germline V gene sequence: CDR1 MDHEN, CDR2 SYDVKM. CDR3 coding DNA: TGTGCCAGCAACCCAGGTAGGCGGGTAGGAAATCAGCCCCAGCATTTT. This sequence encodes CASNPGRRVGNQPQHF.

The J gene is TRBJ2-7, the V gene TRBV30; D possibly corresponds to TRBD1 (5 bases). Deletions cut 0 bases from V and 2 bases from J, with 17 bases between. Germline V lookup: CDR1 GTSNPN, CDR2 SVGIG (reference sequence). The CDR3 consists of 16 residues. The CDR3 protein is CAWSVFGRGRTYEQYF. The DNA of the CDR3 is TGTGCCTGGAGTGTATTCGGAAGGGGCAGGACCTACGAGCAGTACTTC.